The rows below give T cell receptor beta chains drawn from one sample of a study of blood T cell repertoires in COVID-19. Some clones are missing from TCRdb's copy, which holds only in-frame ones; the method was immunoSEQ multiplex PCR. The data show 180,000 or so clones, roughly nine tenths seen once. What was sequenced was PBMCs or T cells enriched from blood (not recorded which). These receptors were obtained from a woman in her thirties or forties with acute COVID-19. CDR3s include the opening cysteine and the closing phenylalanine or tryptophan. Fields, in order: J gene, clone size, D gene, V gene, CDR3 DNA, CDR3 protein. The D gene is left open where the match is weak. Clone sizes are given selectively: once, few, many, or a class where the clone is expanded.

>TRBJ2-7|.|TRBD1|TRBV2
TGTGCCAGCAGGGCCGGGACAGGGGCCTACGAGCAGTACTTC
CASRAGTGAYEQYF
>TRBJ2-4|.|.|TRBV10-3
TGTGCCATCAGTGAATTCAGCGTTCAGCTCGGGAACATTCAGTACTTC
CAISEFSVQLGNIQYF
>TRBJ1-6|.|.|TRBV30
TGTGCCTGGAGTGGACAGGCATTGATTTCACCCCTCCACTTT
CAWSGQALISPLHF
>TRBJ2-3|.|.|TRBV7-2
TGTGCCAGCAGCTTAGATTACGGGGGCACAGATACGCAGTATTTT
CASSLDYGGTDTQYF
>TRBJ2-1|once|.|TRBV2
TGTGCCAGCAGTGAGTCCGCGACAGGCAGAGTCGAGCAGTTCTTC
CASSESATGRVEQFF
>TRBJ2-2|.|.|TRBV9
TGTGCCAGCAGCGTTGAACTGAGAGGGGAGCTGTTTTTT
CASSVELRGELFF
>TRBJ1-5|.|.|TRBV2
TGTGCCAGCGGGGGGGGCCCCAATCAGCCCCAGCATTTT
CASGGGPNQPQHF
>TRBJ2-1|.|TRBD2|TRBV2
TGTGCCACCAGAAGCGGGGGGGCCACCGATGAGCAGTTCTTC
CATRSGGATDEQFF
>TRBJ2-6|.|TRBD2|TRBV6-2/TRBV6-3
TGTGCCAGCAGTTACTCGTCTAGCGGGGGGGTCGACGGGGCCAACGTCCTGACTTTC
CASSYSSSGGVDGANVLTF
>TRBJ2-6|.|.|TRBV3-1/TRBV3-2
TGTGCCAGCAGCCGGCAGGTTGGTACCCTCTCTGGGGCCAACGTCCTGACTTTC
CASSRQVGTLSGANVLTF
>TRBJ2-5|.|TRBD2|TRBV12-3/TRBV12-4
TGTGCCAGCAGTTTCGGGGGGGAAGAGACCCAGTACTTC
CASSFGGEETQYF
>TRBJ1-4|.|TRBD1|TRBV28
TGTGCCAGCAGTTTAGGGACAGCAACAACTAATGAAAAACTGTTTTTT
CASSLGTATTNEKLFF
>TRBJ2-2|.|.|TRBV5-1
TGCGCCAGCAGCCGCCTTTGGGGGGGGCAAAACACCGGGGAGCTGTTTTTT
CASSRLWGGQNTGELFF
>TRBJ2-2|.|.|TRBV30
TGTGCCTGGAGTGTGGCAGTGAACACCGGGGAGCTGTTTTTT
CAWSVAVNTGELFF
>TRBJ1-6|.|TRBD1|TRBV9
TGTGCCAGCAGCGTTGGGACAGGGGAATCACCCCTCCACTTT
CASSVGTGESPLHF
>TRBJ2-1|.|TRBD2|TRBV7-3
TGTGCCAGCAGCTTAAGGGCTAGCGGGGGTTCCTACAATGAGCAGTTCTTC
CASSLRASGGSYNEQFF
>TRBJ2-4|.|.|TRBV25-1
TGTGCCAGCAGTGACTCGCTGACAGAATTTACCAAAAACATTCAGTACTTC
CASSDSLTEFTKNIQYF
>TRBJ2-5|.|TRBD1|TRBV4-1
TGCGCCAGCAGCCAATTGGGACAGTACCAAGAGACCCAGTACTTC
CASSQLGQYQETQYF
>TRBJ2-1|.|TRBD2|TRBV5-1
TGCGCCAGCAGCTTGGCAGCGGGGGGGCCAGCGAATGAGCAGTTCTTC
CASSLAAGGPANEQFF
>TRBJ2-1|.|TRBD2|TRBV18
TGTGCCAGCTCACCATCTGGGCTAGCGGATAGTAACCACAATGAGCAGTTCTTC
CASSPSGLADSNHNEQFF
>TRBJ2-3|.|TRBD2|TRBV7-3
TGTGCCAGCAGCGGCATTCCAGCGGGAGGGCCTACAGATACGCAGTATTTT
CASSGIPAGGPTDTQYF
>TRBJ2-1|.|TRBD2|TRBV28
TGTGCCAGCAGTTTGCTAGCGGGAGAGTACCGGCAGTTCTTC
CASSLLAGEYRQFF
>TRBJ1-2|once|TRBD1|TRBV27
TGTGCCAGCAGACTACGGGACAGGGGTTCTTATGGCTACACCTTC
CASRLRDRGSYGYTF
>TRBJ2-5|few|.|TRBV5-1
TGCGCCAGCAGCTCACTAGGACTCGGCCAAGAGACCCAGTACTTC
CASSSLGLGQETQYF
>TRBJ2-7|few|TRBD1|TRBV10-3
TGTGCCATCAGTGCGGGACAGTACGAGCAGTACTTC
CAISAGQYEQYF
>TRBJ1-2|.|.|TRBV6-2/TRBV6-3
TGTGCCAGCAGTTACAGGCGGGGAATGGGCTATGGCTACACCTTC
CASSYRRGMGYGYTF
>TRBJ2-3|.|TRBD1|TRBV9
TGTGCCAGCAGCGACCAGGGGGCAGGGCGGGAAGATACGCAGTATTTT
CASSDQGAGREDTQYF
>TRBJ1-4|few|.|TRBV28
TGTGCCAGCAGTCGTTACCAGGGTGCAACTAATGAAAAACTGTTTTTT
CASSRYQGATNEKLFF
>TRBJ2-5|.|TRBD1|TRBV6-5
TGTGCCAGCAGTTACAGGGGGCTAGGGGAGACCCAGTACTTC
CASSYRGLGETQYF
>TRBJ2-2|.|TRBD1|TRBV7-7
TGTGCTAGCAGCATCGGGACAGGGCGCGGCACCGGGGAGCTGTTTTTT
CASSIGTGRGTGELFF
>TRBJ2-7|.|TRBD2|TRBV7-9
TGTGCCAGCAGCTTAGCAGTAGGAACTAGCGGGTCCGAGCAGTACTTC
CASSLAVGTSGSEQYF
>TRBJ1-3|.|.|TRBV3-1/TRBV3-2
TGTGCCAGCAGGGCGCTAGGCTCTGGAAACACCATATATTTT
CASRALGSGNTIYF
>TRBJ1-1|.|TRBD1|TRBV7-9
TGTGCCAGCAGCAGGGACAGGGGGGACACTGAAGCTTTCTTT
CASSRDRGDTEAFF
>TRBJ2-1|.|TRBD2|TRBV7-6
TGTGCCAGCAGCCCTAGACTAGCGGGGGGGAACAATGAGCAGTTCTTC
CASSPRLAGGNNEQFF
>TRBJ2-1|.|.|TRBV3-1/TRBV3-2
TGTGCCAGCAGCCAGATAGGGCGGGTCGCCCAACAGTTCTTC
CASSQIGRVAQQFF
>TRBJ1-2|few|TRBD1|TRBV29-1
TGCAGCGTTGAATTGGACAGGGGACATGGCTACACCTTC
CSVELDRGHGYTF
>TRBJ2-1|.|TRBD2|TRBV6-4
TGTCTTAGCGGGACAAATCCCTACAATGAGCAGTTCTTC
CLSGTNPYNEQFF
>TRBJ2-5|.|TRBD1|TRBV2
TGTGCCAGCAGAGGGACAGGGGGCTTTCAACGTCAAGAGACCCAGTACTTC
CASRGTGGFQRQETQYF
>TRBJ2-5|.|TRBD2|TRBV29-1
TGCAGCGTGGGACTAGCAGTAAAGGAGACCCAGTACTTC
CSVGLAVKETQYF
>TRBJ1-2|.|.|TRBV7-8
TGTGCCAGCAGCTTAGTTGGGGCGGCTCTTAACTATGGCTACACCTTC
CASSLVGAALNYGYTF
>TRBJ1-2|.|.|TRBV6-5
TGTGCCAGCACCGAGGAACAGGGAGATGGCTACACCTTC
CASTEEQGDGYTF
>TRBJ2-3|.|TRBD2|TRBV29-1
TGCAGCGTTATAAAACCCAGCGGGGTGGCGACAGATACGCAGTATTTT
CSVIKPSGVATDTQYF
>TRBJ2-7|.|TRBD1|TRBV5-5
TGTGCCAGCAGCGGGGATGACGGGACAGGGTTCCGCTACGAGCAGTACTTC
CASSGDDGTGFRYEQYF
>TRBJ2-7|.|TRBD2|TRBV29-1
TGCAGCGTTGAGGGGGGGTTTTGGAACGAGCAGTACTTC
CSVEGGFWNEQYF
>TRBJ2-1|.|TRBD2|TRBV29-1
TGCAGCGTTGAAGATCTTCAGCGGGAGGGAGGTGAGCAGTTCTTC
CSVEDLQREGGEQFF